The 31 T cell receptor beta chains below were found in one sample sequenced in a study of identical twins' blood T cells. TCRdb passed the 5' RACE reads through MiXCR, listing each CDR3 protein once. The sample shows roughly 340,000 distinct CDR3 sequences, roughly 27% of them seen only once. Specimen: PBMCs. These receptors were collected from a woman aged 18-49 years in good health.

The chain links TRBV5-5 to TRBJ1-1; weak D call: TRBD1 (5 bases). Germline loops: CDR1 SGHKS, CDR2 YYEKEE (reference sequence). The CDR3 length is 14 residues. With 5 bases removed from V and 1 base from J, the gap between germline ends came to 12 bases. The CDR3 spells CASRLITGNTEAFF. As DNA, the CDR3 is TGTGCCAGCAGGTTGATTACAGGGAACACTGAAGCTTTCTTT.

This clonotype was seen a handful of times. One end of the junction is discordant with germline, which a read error may explain. The chain couples TRBV5-1 to TRBJ1-1, with D uncertain. The length of the CDR3 is 16 residues. The germline V gene has CDR1 SGHRS and CDR2 YFSETQ. The CDR3: CASSLGGSTQNTEAFF. CDR3 nucleotides: TGCGCCAGCAGCTTGGGAGGGAGCACCCAGAACACTGAGGCTTTCTTT.

Notes on this clonotype: The germline gene is not matched at one end of the junction; a read error may be the cause. V and J are TRBV4-2 and TRBJ1-4, with D perhaps TRBD1 (5 bases). The CDR3 is made up of 16 amino acids. Germline loops: CDR1 LGHNA, CDR2 YNFKEQ. This CDR3 reads CAGSQDGTYRGEKLFF. CDR3 DNA: TGTGCCGGCAGCCAAGATGGGACCTATCGTGGTGAAAAACTGTTTTTT.

The chain carries TRBV7-8 and TRBJ2-3; 9 positions agree with TRBD1. Germline CDR1 and CDR2: SGHVS and FQNEAQ. The CDR3 length is 15 residues. After removal of 3 bases from V and 6 bases from J, the junction contained 7 bases not matched to a gene. This chain's CDR3 is CASSFGQGHSDTQYF. Written as DNA, the CDR3 is TGTGCCAGCAGCTTTGGACAGGGGCATTCTGATACGCAGTATTTT.

Turning to this clonotype: The junction shows a germline mismatch at one end, possibly a read error. The chain combines TRBV11-2 with TRBJ2-5, with no clear D. CDR1 and CDR2 from the germline V gene are SGHAT and FQNNGV. CDR3 length: 12 amino acids. CDR3 in amino acids: CASSPNQETHYF. Here the CDR3 DNA reads TGTGCCAGCAGCCCAAATCAAGAGACCCATTACTTC.

The V call is TRBV29-1, the J call TRBJ2-7; possibly TRBD2 for D (6 bases). The ends were cut back, 4 bases at V and 4 bases at J, with 11 bases in the middle. The CDR3 is 12 residues long. The germline gives CDR1 SQVTM, CDR2 ANQGSEA. CDR3 protein: CSVGGSGYEQYF. The CDR3 region has the DNA TGCAGCGTTGGGGGTAGCGGATACGAGCAGTACTTC.

The CDR3 DNA sequence: TGCAGTGCCACTCGGGGGAGGGGACAGTTCTTC. This sequence encodes CSATRGRGQFF. The chain is built from TRBV20-1 and TRBJ2-1, with TRBD2 matching 7 bases. The CDR3 totals 11 residues. J gave up 13 bases and V 6 bases, and 9 bases lay outside the gene matches. The germline V gene has CDR1 DFQATT and CDR2 SNEGSKA (reference sequence).

This clonotype was seen a few times. This rearrangement joins TRBV7-9 to TRBJ1-4; D is unresolved. CDR3 size: 15 residues. V dropped 1 base and J dropped 8 bases, with 14 bases sitting between them. CDR1 and CDR2 (germline): SEHNR, FQNEAQ (reference sequence). The CDR3 sequence: CASSLGLELREKLFF. CDR3 nucleotide sequence: TGTGCCAGCAGCTTAGGACTAGAATTGCGGGAAAAACTGTTTTTT.

Only a few counts were recorded for this clonotype. The V call is TRBV7-7, the J call TRBJ2-2, with 7 bases identical to TRBD2. Germline assignment: CDR1 SSHAT and CDR2 FNYEAQ (reference sequence). This CDR3 contains 17 residues. The J segment lost 2 bases and the V segment lost 8 bases, leaving 14 bases of the junction unmatched. The CDR3 region has the DNA TGTGCCAGCGTCCCCATCCCCCCGGGACTAAACACCGGGGAGCTGTTTTTT. Translated, it gives CASVPIPPGLNTGELFF.

This clonotype has a handful of counts. J is TRBJ2-5 and V is TRBV10-3, with D uncertain. Germline V gene lookup returns CDR1 ENHRY and CDR2 SYGVKD. Trimming pared 0 bases from V and 5 bases from J, leaving 16 bases between. The CDR3 extends over 16 amino acids. The CDR3 loop reads CAISESTVPRQETQYF. CDR3 DNA sequence: TGTGCCATCAGTGAGTCGACCGTCCCTCGCCAGGAGACCCAGTACTTC.

In its sample, this clonotype was seen many times. This rearrangement joins TRBV3-1 to TRBJ2-3; 12 bases match TRBD2. This CDR3 is built from 17 residues. Germline trimming cut 2 bases from V and 11 bases from J; bases unmatched to any gene: 14. Per germline, CDR1 LGHDT and CDR2 YNNKEL (reference sequence). Here the CDR3 reads CASSQRWSSGGASRQYF. DNA for the CDR3: TGTGCCAGCAGCCAAAGATGGTCTAGCGGGGGGGCGTCTAGGCAGTATTTT.

The chain joins TRBV20-1 to TRBJ1-1, with D maybe TRBD1 (5 bases). Germline V gene sequence: CDR1 DFQATT, CDR2 SNEGSKA (reference sequence). Trimming left V 3 bases short and J 1 base short, with 15 bases between. The CDR3 loop spans 15 amino acids. The CDR3 reads CSARDPGGGNTEAFF. The DNA for the CDR3 is TGCAGTGCTAGGGACCCCGGCGGGGGGAACACTGAAGCTTTCTTT.

This clonotype was counted a few times. The chain carries TRBV7-2 and TRBJ1-3, with a tentative D call TRBD1 (5 bases). The CDR3 totals 15 residues. The ends were cut back, 1 base at V and 4 bases at J, with 11 bases in the middle. Germline-derived CDR1 and CDR2 are SGHTA and FQGNSA. Written as DNA, the CDR3 is TGTGCCAGCAGCTTAGATCGACGGACAGGAAACACCATATATTTT. Translated, it gives CASSLDRRTGNTIYF.

The rearrangement joins TRBV18 to TRBJ1-4; D is unresolved. This CDR3 is 16 amino acids long. V was pared by 4 bases and J by 8 bases, with 20 bases between. Germline assignment: CDR1 KGHSH and CDR2 LQKENI. The CDR3 nucleotides read TGTGCCAGCTCACTCTACCTGTCCCCTGCCTCAGAAAAACTGTTTTTT. It translates to CASSLYLSPASEKLFF.

This rearrangement joins TRBV6-6 to TRBJ1-1; D perhaps matches TRBD1 (5 bases). The germline gives CDR1 MNHNY, CDR2 SVGAGI (reference sequence). Trimming shortened V by 2 bases and J by 9 bases, and 7 bases separated the two germline ends. CDR3 length: 11 residues. The CDR3 sequence is CASSYGTQAFF. The CDR3 bases are TGTGCCAGCAGTTACGGGACCCAAGCTTTCTTT.

This clonotype was found a few times. This chain joins TRBV29-1 and TRBJ1-1, with TRBD1 identical over 9 bases. Germline values: CDR1 SQVTM, CDR2 ANQGSEA. The trim removed 7 bases at V and 4 bases at J, leaving 7 bases unmatched. The CDR3 sequence is 13 residues long. The CDR3 nucleotides read TGCAGCGCTAGGGACAGGGAAGTCACTGAAGCTTTCTTT. This encodes CSARDREVTEAFF.

This clonotype was counted many times. This chain joins TRBV5-4 and TRBJ2-1, with D tentatively TRBD2 (6 bases). CDR1 SGHNT and CDR2 YYREEE come from the germline V gene (reference sequence). Between the trimmed V and J ends, which lost 5 bases and 4 bases, there was a span of 13 bases. The CDR3 runs 14 residues. The CDR3 loop reads CASRESGLYNEQFF. The CDR3 nucleotides are TGTGCCAGCAGGGAGAGCGGACTATACAATGAGCAGTTCTTC.

In regard to this clonotype: One end of the junction fails to match germline, which may point to a read error. This chain joins TRBV2 and TRBJ1-2; D gene ambiguous. CDR1 SNHLY and CDR2 FYNNEI come from the germline V gene. The CDR3 extends over 12 amino acids. In DNA form, the CDR3 reads TGTGTCAGCAGTGAAAACAGATCTGGCTACACCTTC. Its translation: CVSSENRSGYTF.

A few counts support this clonotype. The V gene is TRBV9, the J gene TRBJ1-6; 9 bases are a match to TRBD1. The trim removed 3 bases at V and 7 bases at J, leaving 2 bases unmatched. The CDR3 loop spans 14 amino acids. The germline CDR1 and CDR2 sequences are SGDLS and YYNGEE. CDR3 sequence (DNA): TGTGCCAGCAGCGGTGGACAGGGGAATTCACCCCTCCACTTT. Its protein is CASSGGQGNSPLHF.

This clonotype was found many times. The V gene is TRBV7-8, the J gene TRBJ2-3; D gene ambiguous. V lost 1 base and J lost 10, with 18 bases in between. CDR3 size: 15 residues. Germline V gene lookup returns CDR1 SGHVS and CDR2 FQNEAQ. The CDR3 protein is CASSLEGLAQGAQYF. The CDR3 DNA reads as TGTGCCAGCAGCTTAGAGGGCTTAGCCCAAGGCGCGCAGTATTTT.

The chain recombines TRBV10-3 with TRBJ2-5; 8 nucleotides line up with TRBD1. CDR1 ENHRY and CDR2 SYGVKD come from the germline V gene. The CDR3 consists of 15 residues. After removal of 6 bases from V and 2 bases from J, the junction contained 8 bases not matched to a gene. The CDR3 protein is CAISQDRARQETQYF. DNA of the CDR3: TGTGCCATCAGCCAGGACAGGGCGCGTCAAGAGACCCAGTACTTC.

This sequence joins TRBV29-1 and TRBJ2-7; 12 bases are shared with TRBD1. Trimming cost V 2 bases and J 6 bases; bases outside gene matches: 5. This CDR3 region has 14 residues. Germline assignment: CDR1 SQVTM and CDR2 ANQGSEA. The CDR3 sequence is CSVETGTGGSEQYF. In DNA, the CDR3 is TGCAGCGTTGAAACCGGGACAGGGGGCAGCGAGCAGTACTTC.

For this clonotype: A much larger clone is a single base away; this may be a read error. V and J are TRBV2 and TRBJ2-3; D gene unclear. Germline CDR1 is SNHLY and CDR2 is FYNNEI. CDR3 size: 11 residues. The CDR3 protein is CASSDADTRYF. The CDR3, as DNA: TGTGCCAGCAGTGATGCAGATACGCGGTATTTT.

This clonotype was detected a few times. The chain carries TRBV6-1 and TRBJ1-3, with a possible D match to TRBD1 (5 bases). The CDR3 consists of 16 residues. Germline V gene lookup returns CDR1 MNHNS and CDR2 SASEGT. Trimming removed 6 bases from V and 4 bases from J, with 19 bases in between. The CDR3 reads CASSPGRLLIGNTIYF. The CDR3 DNA is TGTGCCAGCAGCCCGGGACGGCTGTTGATCGGAAACACCATATATTTT.

The V and J genes are TRBV7-2 and TRBJ1-3; D remains unclear. The CDR3 contains 14 residues. Germline V gives CDR1 SGHTA, CDR2 FQGNSA. V was shortened by 5 bases and J by 3 bases, with 11 bases between the two germline ends. This CDR3 reads CASSPSGLGNTIYF. For the CDR3, the DNA is TGTGCCAGCAGCCCTTCTGGGCTTGGAAACACCATATATTTT.

The sample holds a few counts of this clonotype. The V gene is TRBV10-3, the J gene TRBJ1-4; 8 bases fit TRBD1. This CDR3 has 15 residues. Looked up from germline, CDR1 is ENHRY and CDR2 is SYGVKD. Trimming cost V 6 bases and J 5 bases; bases outside gene matches: 8. The CDR3 spells CAISGGTGQNEKLFF. The CDR3 DNA follows: TGTGCCATCAGCGGTGGGACAGGTCAAAATGAAAAACTGTTTTTT.

This clonotype was recorded at least ten times. The J gene is TRBJ2-7, the V gene TRBV20-1; 11 bases agree with TRBD2. The germline V gene has CDR1 DFQATT and CDR2 SNEGSKA (reference sequence). The CDR3 totals 13 residues. The junction had 6 bases not matched to a gene; V was cut back by 6 bases and J by 5 bases. The CDR3: CSARGLAVNEQYF. The CDR3 DNA reads as TGCAGTGCGAGGGGACTAGCGGTCAACGAGCAGTACTTC.

This clonotype has more than one count but fewer than ten. V is TRBV7-6 and J is TRBJ1-3; no firm D call. The CDR3 has 17 residues. Germline CDR1 reads SGHVS; CDR2 reads FNYEAQ. V shed 0 bases and J shed 0 bases, with 12 bases lying between them. The CDR3 sequence is CASSLAPPVDSGNTIYF. In DNA, the CDR3 is TGTGCCAGCAGCTTAGCCCCTCCAGTGGACTCTGGAAACACCATATATTTT.

The chain joins TRBV20-1 to TRBJ2-5; 10 bases fit TRBD2. V lost 2 bases to trimming and J lost 2 bases; unmatched junction nucleotides: 5. Germline CDR1 reads DFQATT; CDR2 reads SNEGSKA (reference sequence). The CDR3 loop spans 15 amino acids. CDR3 nucleotide sequence: TGCAGTGCTAGAACTAGCGGGGAACCTCAAGAGACCCAGTACTTC. Amino acids: CSARTSGEPQETQYF.

The chain employs TRBV9 and TRBJ1-1; D is ambiguous. Per germline, CDR1 SGDLS and CDR2 YYNGEE. The CDR3 has 12 amino acids. V shed 0 bases and J shed 4 bases, with 4 bases lying between them. In DNA form, the CDR3 reads TGTGCCAGCAGCGTAGAATCCACTGAAGCTTTCTTT. Its translation: CASSVESTEAFF.

On this clonotype: Sequence at one end of the junction differs from germline and may be a read error. The CDR3 DNA follows: TGTGCCAGCGGCCAACCAAGCGGGACTCCTGTCGAGCAGTTCTTC. Translating it yields CASGQPSGTPVEQFF. The chain recombines TRBV4-2 with TRBJ2-1; 7 nucleotides line up with TRBD2. Germline V gives CDR1 LGHNA, CDR2 YNFKEQ. CDR3 length equals 15 residues.